The 6 T cell receptor beta chains below were found in one sample sequenced in a study of regulatory T cells in long-lasting Graves disease (dated by TCRdb to about 2021). The sample's time point label is to be understood as: newly diagnosed GD, antithyroid drugs for less than 3 months. For both TCR sequencing and RNA sequencing, RNA was extracted from PBMCs in TRIzol. The library was obtained by multiplex PCR. TCRdb names Illumina HiSeq 4000 as the instrument used. TCR beta libraries were built with iRepertoire HTBI primers and Arm-PCR amplification of CDR3 regions. The raw public reads went through TCRdb reprocessing: fastp at Q25, MiXCR clone calling, in-frame beta chains kept. Identical CDR3 protein sequences are pooled into one entry, listed with their most common genes and DNA. A total of 440,000 or so distinct CDR3 sequences appear in this sample, about a sixth of them only once. The ten largest clones represent about 10% of the sample.

These records were also assigned to another study, of T cells in Graves' hyperthyroidism and ophthalmopathy.

The starting material was peripheral blood mononuclear cells (PBMCs), obtained at new diagnosis, from a patient treated with antithyroid drugs. These receptors all stem from a woman in her twenties or thirties with Graves disease. Donor details come from another sample of the same person, matched by shared clones.

This sequence joins TRBV13 and TRBJ2-5, with D maybe TRBD2 (6 bases). Germline CDR1 reads PRHDT; CDR2 reads FYEKMQ (reference sequence). The V end was cut by 2 bases, the J end by 4 bases, with 17 bases between. This CDR3 is 16 amino acids long. Here the CDR3 reads CASSLSAGRWIETQYF. CDR3 bases: TGTGCCAGCAGCTTAAGTGCAGGGAGGTGGATAGAGACCCAGTACTTC.

This clonotype was found many times. The chain links TRBV7-2 to TRBJ2-5; TRBD2 aligns across 7 bases. The length of the CDR3 is 15 residues. V dropped 0 bases and J dropped 5; count of bases not matched to a gene: 6. Per germline, CDR1 SGHTA and CDR2 FQGNSA. CDR3 sequence: CASSLAGGPVETQYF. The CDR3 DNA reads as TGTGCCAGCAGCTTAGCGGGAGGGCCAGTTGAGACCCAGTACTTC.

To note about this clonotype: This may stem from a read error, because a much larger clone lies one nucleotide away. The chain employs TRBV3-1 and TRBJ2-4; no definite D call. The CDR3 sequence is 15 residues long. CDR1 is LGHDT and CDR2 is YNNKEL in the germline V gene (reference sequence). V shed 1 base and J shed 11 bases, with 18 bases lying between them. Written as DNA, the CDR3 is TGTGCCAGCAGCCAAGGGCCCGAAACATGGTTGCTTCAGTACTTC. It specifies CASSQGPETWLLQYF.

The sample holds many counts of this clonotype. This chain uses TRBV27 with TRBJ2-7, with TRBD2 matching 9 bases. With V trimmed by 7 bases and J by 2 bases, 3 bases remained unmatched. Germline assignment: CDR1 MNHEY and CDR2 SMNVEV (reference sequence). The CDR3 is 13 residues long. CDR3 sequence: CASKSGRTYEQYF. The CDR3 DNA reads TGTGCCAGCAAGAGCGGGAGGACCTACGAGCAGTACTTC.

Ten or more counts support this clonotype. The rearrangement links TRBV20-1 to TRBJ2-5, with a possible D match to TRBD2 (5 bases). The CDR3 has 15 amino acids. The V gene lost 1 base and the J gene lost 7 bases, with 19 bases spanning the gap. Germline V gene lookup returns CDR1 DFQATT and CDR2 SNEGSKA (reference sequence). This CDR3 reads CSARALLDYGGTQYF. CDR3 bases: TGCAGTGCTAGAGCATTACTAGATTATGGTGGGACCCAGTACTTC.

This clonotype came up many times. V usage is TRBV29-1 and J usage is TRBJ2-1; 9 bases line up with TRBD2. CDR1 is SQVTM, CDR2 ANQGSEA, per germline. Trimming at V came to 5 bases and at J to 3 bases, leaving 5 bases not matched to a gene. The CDR3 contains 14 residues. The CDR3 region is CSVSSGNNYNEQFF. In nucleotides, the CDR3 is TGCAGCGTTTCTAGCGGGAACAACTACAATGAGCAGTTCTTC.